Listed below are T cell receptor beta chains from one sample, sequenced in a study of T-cell memory formation after mild COVID-19. MiXCR, applied by TCRdb to the 5' RACE reads, yields one record per CDR3 protein. Among over 450,000 distinct CDR3 sequences listed, around 20% were seen once. Sequenced: PBMCs or a T cell subset sorted from them (not recorded which). The source of these receptors is an adult woman who had mild COVID-19 (a few samples of this study predate the infection). Cell type and time point are not known. Each CDR3 is given without its conserved first and last residue. D genes are given only for firm matches.

v_gene	j_gene	d_gene	len	CDR3aa
TRBV7-9	TRBJ1-3	NA	13	ASSLEAFSGNTIY
TRBV6-2/TRBV6-3	TRBJ2-1	NA	10	ASSTGPLWQF
TRBV5-1	TRBJ2-3	TRBD1	15	ASSLASTGGATDTQY
TRBV7-2	TRBJ2-5	TRBD1	13	ASSFTGGSVETQY
TRBV4-1	TRBJ2-7	TRBD1	13	ASSQGRGYTYEQY
TRBV30	TRBJ2-1	TRBD2	12	AWSESGGTGEQF
TRBV4-3	TRBJ2-3	NA	14	ASSQEYGGTTDTQY
TRBV30	TRBJ1-3	NA	13	AWRGTRSSGNTIY
TRBV18	TRBJ2-2	NA	11	ASPARITGELF
TRBV7-9	TRBJ1-2	NA	9	ASSAGSGYT
TRBV12-3/TRBV12-4	TRBJ2-1	NA	9	ASSGGPGRF
TRBV4-3	TRBJ1-1	NA	11	ASSQDHNTEAF
TRBV10-3	TRBJ2-4	NA	14	AISEWQTIAKNIQY
TRBV7-2	TRBJ2-4	TRBD1	15	ASSLHGQGPAKNIQY
TRBV12-3/TRBV12-4	TRBJ1-1	NA	14	ASRPTGGRSNTEAF
TRBV25-1	TRBJ1-6	NA	13	ASSESHRGNSPLH
TRBV20-1	TRBJ2-7	TRBD2	12	SASRTSGDYEQY
TRBV12-3/TRBV12-4	TRBJ2-1	TRBD1	14	ASSLGQGAVVNEQF
TRBV29-1	TRBJ2-1	NA	10	SVFRGYNEQF
TRBV6-1	TRBJ1-5	NA	11	ASSDTNNQPQH
TRBV9	TRBJ1-1	NA	13	ASSVLERGNTEAF
TRBV5-1	TRBJ2-1	TRBD2	13	ASSQGLAGEVGQF
TRBV5-1	TRBJ1-3	NA	14	ASSLEEGSSGNTIY
TRBV5-1	TRBJ1-1	TRBD1	14	ASSLEGTGPGTEAF
TRBV24-1	TRBJ2-1	TRBD2	13	ATSDLTSGVNEQF
TRBV9	TRBJ2-3	TRBD2	14	ASSHGTSGGEDTQY